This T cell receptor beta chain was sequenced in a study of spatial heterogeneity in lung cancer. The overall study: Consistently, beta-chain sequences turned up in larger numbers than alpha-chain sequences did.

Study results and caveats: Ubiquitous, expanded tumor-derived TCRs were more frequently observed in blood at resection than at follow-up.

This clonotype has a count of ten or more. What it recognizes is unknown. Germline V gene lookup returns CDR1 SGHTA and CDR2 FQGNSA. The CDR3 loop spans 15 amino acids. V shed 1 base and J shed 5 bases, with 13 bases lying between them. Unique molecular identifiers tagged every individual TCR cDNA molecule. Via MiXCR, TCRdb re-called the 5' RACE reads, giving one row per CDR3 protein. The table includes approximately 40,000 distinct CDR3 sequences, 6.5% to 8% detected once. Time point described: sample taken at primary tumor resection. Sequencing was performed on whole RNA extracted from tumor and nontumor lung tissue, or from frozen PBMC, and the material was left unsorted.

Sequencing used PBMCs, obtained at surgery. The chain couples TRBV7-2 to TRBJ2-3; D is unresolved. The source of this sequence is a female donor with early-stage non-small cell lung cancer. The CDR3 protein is CASSLGRSSGDTQYF. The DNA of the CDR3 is TGTGCCAGCAGCTTAGGACGGAGCTCTGGAGATACGCAGTATTTT.